This entry is about one TCR beta chain. The antigen it binds to is not known. Base qualities were left out, and no much larger clone turns up one base away. The TCR beta CDR3 regions were amplified from RNA transcripts. For the first round of RT-PCR on the TCR CDR3, the HTBI primer set was used together with the Qiagen OneStep RT-PCR kit. A second multiplex PCR round built the libraries, followed by size selection and purification. The libraries were sequenced on an Illumina HiSeq2000 using paired-end 100 bp reads. Processing in the source paper ran as follows. SOAPnuke was used to process the raw data, throwing out any read that contained adapters or uncalled bases, had a mean Phred below 15, or lacked an exact constant-primer or identifier match. COPE v1.2.5 was used to merge high-quality paired reads, and clonotypes were defined as unique nucleotide sequences. Clonotypes were aligned to IMGT TRBV, TRBD and TRBJ reference segments using MiTCR v1.1. Only V-J combinations with frequency above 0.0001, covering about 99% of repertoires, were analysed. A TCS score was defined as the ratio between F50 (clonal expansion) and ExV (chaos), using BLOSUM62-based TCRdist between CDR3 peptides within each V-J. Welch's t-statistics and random forest reduced fewer than 600 V-J features to 13, which were used in a naive Bayes classifier (R e1071). TCRdb reprocessing: public reads trimmed at Q25 with fastp, clones called with MiXCR, in-frame beta chains kept. Rows with a matching CDR3 protein are joined into one entry that keeps the most common DNA and genes. The V and J calls were not made by the authors but by TCRdb's processing. In all, the sample holds fewer than 550,000 distinct CDR3 sequences, and about 24% of those were seen once. Roughly 10% of the sample rests with the top ten.

There are 13 amino acids in the CDR3, from cysteine to phenylalanine inclusive. Here the CDR3 DNA is all that survives: 39 bases in frame from base 1. V loses 6 bases, J loses 3 bases, and the germline ends lie 11 bases apart. In the ophthalmopathy patients, disease was moderately to severely active, with a Clinical Activity Score of 3 or more, a NOSPECS grade of 4 or more, and a duration of less than 3 months. The study excluded patients with uncontrolled infections, other autoimmune diseases, pregnancy or lactation. Diagnoses were based on clinical symptoms, serum thyroxine and TRAb, thyroid ultrasound and orbital computed tomography. Ficoll-Paque density gradient centrifugation was used to isolate PBMCs from about 10 ml of fresh peripheral blood. Total RNA was extracted using Trizol reagent, and RNA quality was assessed on an Agilent 2100 Bioanalyzer. This sample was included in a study of T cells in Graves' hyperthyroidism and ophthalmopathy (dated by TCRdb to between 2019 and 2020). About the study as a whole: Peripheral blood was sampled at the time of initial diagnosis, prior to any treatment. For training and testing, the 100 patients in the discovery cohort were randomly divided in a 7:3 ratio. According to the paper, TCR Vbeta CDR3 sequencing was carried out on 135 peripheral blood samples, which came from some 41 ophthalmopathy, 75 or so hyperthyroidism and about 17 progressor patients. An independent validation cohort of some 18 hyperthyroidism patients and approximately 17 patients who later progressed to ophthalmopathy tested prospective prediction of ophthalmopathy. In addition, the study compared T-cell repertoires in thyroid tissue and in blood from 6 or 7 Graves' hyperthyroidism patients. To identify distinguishing TCR V-J signatures, a discovery cohort of about 100 patients was used, comprising 43 with Graves' ophthalmopathy and around 60 with stable Graves' hyperthyroidism. After sampling, hyperthyroidism patients received methimazole starting at 30 mg daily, and ophthalmopathy patients received high-dose intravenous methylprednisolone. The investigation overall reported the following: In validation, progression to ophthalmopathy was predicted by the model with 65% to 71% sensitivity and 72% to 85% specificity, a median of approximately 6.5 months before onset. No statistical method was used to set the sample size in advance, and investigators knew the group allocation. A model built on a 13 V-J signature distinguished ophthalmopathy from stable hyperthyroidism, reaching about 89% sensitivity and 81.08% specificity in cross-validation and 80%/75% in testing. Blood samples also contained most of the expanded thyroid clonotypes (frequency above 0.001), which suggests that blood repertoires may reflect thyroid immune responses.

The TCR sequence derives from a woman in her 30s with Graves' ophthalmopathy. The specimen sequenced was blood. The chain was built from TRBV12-3 or TRBV12-4 and TRBJ1-2, with the D gene call left open. The DNA is as follows: TGTGCCAGCAGCTACTTCGATGACTATGGCTACACCTTC. Its protein reads: CASSYFDDYGYTF.